Presented here are 14 T cell receptor beta chains from one specimen sequenced in a study of human T cells and chemical hapten exposure. Time point specified: pre-sensitization, week 0. Documented treatment: therapeutic diphenylcyclopropenone sensitization with weekly scalp DPC. The authors' total RNA extraction used unfractionated whole blood. TCRdb called the RACE reads again in MiXCR, with one record for every CDR3 protein. The sample comprises fewer than 45,000 distinct CDR3 sequences, about a tenth of which are singletons, and 27% rests with the top ten. The sample in question was whole blood, obtained in connection with sensitization to the hapten diphenylcyclopropenone (DPC). Every receptor here comes from a man in his fifties or sixties with alopecia areata. Some clones in this sample may be carry-over from other donors' samples.

This clonotype was recorded many times. The chain uses TRBV18 and TRBJ1-4; D gene ambiguous. The CDR3 sequence is 13 residues long. Deletions cut 2 bases from V and 5 bases from J, with 6 bases between. CDR1 and CDR2 (germline): KGHSH, LQKENI. CDR3 protein: CASSPSQNEKLFF. The DNA for the CDR3 is TGTGCCAGCTCACCATCCCAGAATGAAAAACTGTTTTTT. Together with reference TRBV18 and TRBJ1-4, the CDR3 gives the full variable domain: NAGVMQNPRHLVRRRGQEARLRCSPMKGHSHVYWYRQLPEEGLKFMVYLQKENIIDESGMPKERFSAEFPKEGPSILRIQQVVRGDSAAYFCASSPSQNEKLFFGSGTQLSVL.

This clonotype is judged medium-sized. For the CDR3, the DNA is TGTGCCAGCAGCTTAGGTTCTGAGGATGAGCAGTTCTTC. Its translation: CASSLGSEDEQFF. The chain couples TRBV7-8 to TRBJ2-1; D uncertain. The V gene's germline CDR1 is SGHVS and CDR2 FQNEAQ. V lost 1 base and J lost 8, with 9 bases in between. This CDR3 has 13 residues.

The chain combines TRBV7-2 with TRBJ1-5; 7 bases line up with TRBD1. The CDR3 runs to 16 residues. Germline CDR1 is SGHTA and CDR2 is FQGNSA. V lost 1 base, J lost 3 bases, and 6 bases stayed unmatched. Here the CDR3 reads CASSLESQGNNQPQHF. As DNA, the CDR3 is TGTGCCAGCAGCTTAGAATCACAGGGGAACAATCAGCCCCAGCATTTT.

This clonotype was found a few times. The rearrangement joins TRBV7-6 to TRBJ2-1; D is unclear. This CDR3 has 18 amino acids. V dropped 0 bases and J dropped 0 bases, with 15 bases sitting between them. Germline V lookup: CDR1 SGHVS, CDR2 FNYEAQ. The CDR3 here is CASSLARPRANSYNEQFF. The CDR3 DNA reads as TGTGCCAGCAGCTTAGCGCGCCCCAGAGCGAACTCCTACAATGAGCAGTTCTTC.

This clonotype was seen a few times. The chain uses TRBV5-1 and TRBJ2-3; TRBD1 aligns across 7 bases. The V gene's germline CDR1 is SGHRS and CDR2 YFSETQ. The CDR3 is 14 amino acids. V was clipped by 7 bases and J by 0 bases; unmatched bases: 5. CDR3 amino acids: CASRDRVSTDTQYF. In nucleotides, the CDR3 is TGCGCCAGCCGAGACAGGGTCAGCACAGATACGCAGTATTTT.

This clonotype counts as medium-sized. The V call is TRBV7-2, the J call TRBJ2-5; possibly TRBD2 for D (5 bases). Per the germline V gene, CDR1 is SGHTA and CDR2 is FQGNSA. The V end was cut by 5 bases, the J end by 7 bases, with 11 bases between. CDR3 size: 12 residues. CDR3 in amino acids: CASSPSEGTQYF. The CDR3 DNA reads TGTGCCAGCAGCCCCAGCGAGGGGACCCAGTACTTC.

At least ten counts were recorded for this clonotype. The J gene is TRBJ2-1, the V gene TRBV11-1, with no clear D. The CDR3 totals 14 residues. Germline CDR1 SGHAT, CDR2 FQDESV (reference sequence). Trimming removed 4 bases at V and 3 bases at J, with 10 bases between. The CDR3: CASSSGSLYNEQFF. DNA for the CDR3: TGTGCCAGCAGCTCCGGTTCGCTCTACAATGAGCAGTTCTTC.

This clonotype occurred many times. The rearrangement joins TRBV5-5 to TRBJ1-2; D ambiguous. Germline V lookup: CDR1 SGHKS, CDR2 YYEKEE (reference sequence). The CDR3 runs 15 residues. The germline V and J ends were trimmed by 0 bases and 7 bases, with 16 bases remaining between them. CDR3 DNA sequence: TGTGCCAGCAGCTTGGACCTGGCCGTTTTAGGTGGCTACACCTTC. This translates into CASSLDLAVLGGYTF.

CDR3: CASSPLAANNEQFF. CDR3 nucleotide sequence: TGTGCCAGCAGTCCACTAGCGGCGAACAATGAGCAGTTCTTC. This rearrangement joins TRBV6-4 to TRBJ2-1, with 8 bases aligning to TRBD2. This CDR3 has 14 amino acids. Germline CDR1 is MRHNA and CDR2 is SNTAGT. The J segment lost 5 bases and the V segment lost 5 bases, leaving 5 bases of the junction unmatched.

This clonotype was detected many times. The J gene is TRBJ2-7, the V gene TRBV6-2 or TRBV6-3; D is unresolved. The ends were cut back, 5 bases at V and 0 bases at J, with 8 bases in the middle. Germline CDR1 is MNHEY and CDR2 is SVGEGT. The CDR3 is made up of 13 amino acids. The CDR3 sequence is CASSRYSSYEQYF. The CDR3 coding sequence is TGTGCCAGCAGTAGGTACTCCTCCTACGAGCAGTACTTC.

This clonotype was recorded many times. The CDR3 DNA sequence: TGTGCCACCAGGGGTACCGAGTGGAATGAGCAGTTCTTC. The encoded protein is CATRGTEWNEQFF. The J gene is TRBJ2-1, the V gene TRBV24-1; no clear D. This CDR3 has 13 residues. Trimming took off 7 bases at V and 7 bases at J, with 13 bases between the two ends. Germline V gene data show CDR1 as KGHDR and CDR2 as SFDVKD.

This clonotype was seen repeatedly, ten times or more. The chain has TRBV7-9 and TRBJ2-3; D gene ambiguous. Per the germline V gene, CDR1 is SEHNR and CDR2 is FQNEAQ (reference sequence). There are 13 residues in the CDR3. V dropped 4 bases and J dropped 5 bases, with 10 bases sitting between them. CDR3: CASSSRLLDTQYF. The DNA of the CDR3 is TGTGCCAGCAGCTCCCGACTCCTAGATACGCAGTATTTT.

In this sample, this clonotype turned up many times. The chain recombines TRBV4-3 with TRBJ2-3; D ambiguous. The CDR3 is 13 amino acids. The V gene's germline CDR1 is LGHNA and CDR2 YSLEER. Trimming stripped 6 bases from V and 1 base from J, with 8 bases between. The CDR3 nucleotides are TGCGCCAGCAGACCGACGGGCACAGATACGCAGTATTTT. Translating it yields CASRPTGTDTQYF.

By sample share, this clonotype is medium-sized. The genes are TRBV10-3 and TRBJ1-5, with TRBD1 as a possible D gene (6 bases). Germline V gene lookup returns CDR1 ENHRY and CDR2 SYGVKD. Trimming shortened V by 6 bases and J by 3 bases, and 12 bases separated the two germline ends. The CDR3 length is 14 residues. For the CDR3, the DNA is TGTGCCATCAGAGGGGACACCTTCAATCAGCCCCAGCATTTT. Its protein product is CAIRGDTFNQPQHF.